This is a list of T cell receptor beta chains from one sample in a study of T cell repertoires in ileal Crohn's disease. The method was immunoSEQ multiplex PCR; TCRdb's version includes in-frame clones alone and lacks a portion of them. The sample yields roughly 30,000 clones, around four fifths seen once. The sequenced sample consisted of ileal tissue. All receptors come from an adult with Crohn's disease. Each CDR3 is given with its conserved first and last residue.

V: TRBV6-5
J: TRBJ1-1
CDR3: CASSYRGSGTEAFF

V: TRBV4-2
J: TRBJ2-3
CDR3: CASSFTSGSDTQYF

V: TRBV29-1
J: TRBJ2-3
CDR3: CSVVGEPDRGIADTQYF

V: TRBV5-1
J: TRBJ1-1
CDR3: CASSSFRGRTEAFF

V: TRBV10-3
J: TRBJ2-1
CDR3: CAISDRGGEQFF

V: TRBV9
J: TRBJ2-3
CDR3: CASSARGEMDTQYF

V: TRBV2
J: TRBJ1-2
CDR3: CASRGGNYGYTF

V: TRBV6-5
J: TRBJ1-2
CDR3: CASRPGGYGGYTF

V: TRBV19
J: TRBJ1-4
CDR3: CASSQGQGRQEKLFF

V: TRBV12-5
J: TRBJ2-7
CDR3: CASGLFWQGRGGYEQYF

V: TRBV30
J: TRBJ2-3
CDR3: CAWSVMQGADTQYF

V: TRBV6-5
J: TRBJ1-4
CDR3: CASSIRTGIREKLFF

V: TRBV6-6
J: TRBJ1-2
CDR3: CASSFGAPSYGYTF

V: TRBV2
J: TRBJ2-7
CDR3: CASRRSRGGAYEQYF

V: TRBV5-4
J: TRBJ2-3
CDR3: CASSLWWGSTDTQYF

V: TRBV10-3
J: TRBJ1-1
CDR3: CAISPAAANTEAFF

V: TRBV2
J: TRBJ1-1
CDR3: CASTATGTSNTEAFF

V: TRBV5-6
J: TRBJ2-1
CDR3: CASSQTSVAGAPLGEQFF

V: TRBV20-1
J: TRBJ2-7
CDR3: CSARDSYEQYF

V: TRBV19
J: TRBJ2-7
CDR3: CASSVRTGGLLYEQYF

V: TRBV5-1
J: TRBJ1-1
CDR3: CASRTGQNTEAFF

V: TRBV30
J: TRBJ1-2
CDR3: CAWGGRGNNYGYTF

V: TRBV2
J: TRBJ2-7
CDR3: CASSERVAGGPIEQYF

V: TRBV14
J: TRBJ1-2
CDR3: CASSQKGLYGYTF

V: TRBV6-5
J: TRBJ1-4
CDR3: CASSYRVRVADEKLFF

V: TRBV10-3
J: TRBJ2-7
CDR3: CAISEAGVGEQYF

V: TRBV25-1
J: TRBJ2-5
CDR3: CASSRGGGLAQETQYF

V: TRBV30
J: TRBJ1-2
CDR3: CAWSSGTGGFGYTF

V: TRBV2
J: TRBJ2-1
CDR3: CASSRRTSGSYNEQFF

V: TRBV27
J: TRBJ1-2
CDR3: CASSLVGGNGSPTF

V: TRBV6-1
J: TRBJ1-6
CDR3: CASSEAAGGPHSPLHF

V: TRBV15
J: TRBJ2-1
CDR3: CATSFSGGYNEQFF

V: TRBV9
J: TRBJ2-5
CDR3: CASSVSGGRKETQYF

V: TRBV6-5
J: TRBJ2-7
CDR3: CASSYGQGGREQYF

V: TRBV6-6
J: TRBJ1-1
CDR3: CASSDTQGATEAFF

V: TRBV6-1
J: TRBJ2-7
CDR3: CASSASGTFGEQYF

V: TRBV30
J: TRBJ2-3
CDR3: CAWSVGGSTDTQYF

V: TRBV9
J: TRBJ2-5
CDR3: CASSVGVSRETQYF

V: TRBV6-5
J: TRBJ2-3
CDR3: CASSSDTGPTDTQYF

V: TRBV19
J: TRBJ1-2
CDR3: CAVGQGMGYGYTF

V: TRBV19
J: TRBJ2-2
CDR3: CASSTGPPTGELFF

V: TRBV5-1
J: TRBJ2-7
CDR3: CASSFWRRGSSYEQYF

V: TRBV9
J: TRBJ1-1
CDR3: CASSIYMNTEAFF

V: TRBV15
J: TRBJ1-1
CDR3: CATSRSYGDSTEAFF

V: TRBV6-5
J: TRBJ1-1
CDR3: CASSSDTEAFF

V: TRBV10-1
J: TRBJ2-7
CDR3: CASEGSSGRALHEQYF

V: TRBV18
J: TRBJ2-7
CDR3: CASSPPIILGLAPYEQYF

V: TRBV7-6
J: TRBJ2-7
CDR3: CASSADRGNFYEQYF

V: TRBV11-1
J: TRBJ2-7
CDR3: CASSSRDRSSYEQYF